A selection of T cell receptor beta chains follows, all from one sample in a study of T-cell memory formation after mild COVID-19. TCRdb fed the 5' RACE reads into MiXCR, producing one record per CDR3 protein. The repertoire holds more than 250,000 distinct CDR3 sequences, with roughly 17% as singletons. Sequencing was performed on PBMCs or a T cell subset sorted from them (not recorded which). The receptors here all came from a man aged 18 to 30 who had mild COVID-19 (a few samples of this study predate the infection). Cell type and time point are not known. CDR3s include the opening cysteine and the closing phenylalanine or tryptophan. The D gene is left open where the match is weak. Clone size, where shown, is once, few, many, or a class for clones that have expanded.

CASSTGGDEQYF | TGTGCCAGCTCCACGGGGGGTGACGAGCAGTACTTC | TRBJ2-7 | TRBV9 | - | TRBD2
CASGLGNFYGYTF | TGTGCTAGTGGTTTAGGAAACTTCTATGGCTACACCTTC | TRBJ1-2 | TRBV12-5 | - | -
CASSSLGGTEAFF | TGTGCCAGCAGTTCCTTAGGTGGGACTGAAGCTTTCTTT | TRBJ1-1 | TRBV6-6 | many | -
CASSLGRGQAPYEQYF | TGTGCCAGCAGCTTAGGTAGGGGACAGGCCCCCTACGAGCAGTACTTC | TRBJ2-7 | TRBV7-6 | - | TRBD1
CASSVGQPSPLHF | TGTGCCAGCAGCGTGGGACAGCCTTCACCCCTCCACTTT | TRBJ1-6 | TRBV9 | few | TRBD1
CASSLQGLGEQYF | TGTGCCAGCAGTTTACAGGGACTGGGCGAGCAGTACTTC | TRBJ2-7 | TRBV12-3/TRBV12-4 | many | -
CASSSGASFGYTF | TGTGCCAGCAGCTCCGGGGCCTCCTTTGGCTACACCTTC | TRBJ1-2 | TRBV7-9 | - | -
CASSLEGPSRQPQHF | TGTGCCAGCAGCTTAGAGGGGCCAAGCAGGCAGCCCCAGCATTTT | TRBJ1-5 | TRBV7-9 | - | -
CASSSNHGGDTQYF | TGTGCCAGCAGCTCGAATCATGGAGGAGATACGCAGTATTTT | TRBJ2-3 | TRBV7-3 | many | -
CASSYSWRGGQGEQFF | TGTGCCAGCAGTTACTCCTGGCGGGGGGGCCAGGGTGAGCAGTTCTTC | TRBJ2-1 | TRBV6-2/TRBV6-3 | - | TRBD2
CASSLELGHTTGYTEAFF | TGCGCCAGCAGCTTGGAGTTGGGACACACGACCGGGTACACTGAAGCTTTCTTT | TRBJ1-1 | TRBV5-1 | - | -
CASSYLTGNYGYTF | TGTGCCAGCAGCTACCTGACAGGGAACTATGGCTACACCTTC | TRBJ1-2 | TRBV6-5 | - | TRBD1
CASSFQQGSGNTIYF | TGTGCCAGCAGTTTCCAACAGGGAAGCGGAAACACCATATATTTT | TRBJ1-3 | TRBV12-3/TRBV12-4 | - | -
CASSHQGTEAFF | TGTGCCAGCAGCCACCAGGGGACTGAAGCTTTCTTT | TRBJ1-1 | TRBV6-6 | - | -
CASSFAQSYGYTF | TGTGCCAGCAGTTTTGCACAGTCTTATGGCTACACCTTC | TRBJ1-2 | TRBV28 | many | -
CSAETGNQPQHF | TGCAGTGCCGAGACAGGGAATCAGCCCCAGCATTTT | TRBJ1-5 | TRBV20-1 | - | TRBD1
CASSLAAGRDEQFF | TGTGCCAGCAGCTTAGCGGCGGGGCGGGATGAGCAGTTCTTC | TRBJ2-1 | TRBV7-2 | many | -
CASTRAGSSYEQYF | TGTGCCAGCACCCGGGCGGGGAGCTCCTACGAGCAGTACTTC | TRBJ2-7 | TRBV3-1 | many | -
CASAPGGEETQYF | TGTGCTAGTGCCCCGGGGGGAGAAGAGACCCAGTACTTC | TRBJ2-5 | TRBV12-5 | few | TRBD2
CASRFRPFVESNQPQHF | TGTGCAAGTCGCTTCAGACCTTTCGTTGAGAGCAATCAGCCCCAGCATTTT | TRBJ1-5 | TRBV12-2 | - | -
CSGRGAETQYF | TGCAGCGGCAGGGGGGCAGAGACCCAGTACTTC | TRBJ2-5 | TRBV29-1 | few | -
CSVATLGGKRGGTDTQYF | TGCAGTGTCGCCACCTTGGGGGGAAAACGGGGGGGCACAGATACGCAGTATTTT | TRBJ2-3 | TRBV20-1 | - | TRBD2
CASSRAMNTEAFF | TGTGCCAGCAGTAGGGCTATGAACACTGAAGCTTTCTTT | TRBJ1-1 | TRBV12-3/TRBV12-4 | many | -
CASSANRGLGNTIYF | TGTGCCAGCAGCGCAAACCGGGGTCTAGGAAACACCATATATTTT | TRBJ1-3 | TRBV7-9 | once | -
CASKGVGSPLHF | TGTGCCAGCAAAGGGGTAGGGTCACCCCTCCACTTT | TRBJ1-6 | TRBV27 | many | -
CASRDRGGTEAFF | TGTGCCAGCAGAGACAGGGGGGGAACTGAAGCTTTCTTT | TRBJ1-1 | TRBV6-5 | few | TRBD1
CASTLAEGEGETQYF | TGTGCCAGCACCTTGGCCGAGGGGGAGGGAGAGACCCAGTACTTC | TRBJ2-5 | TRBV7-9 | - | -
CAISEYKGNSPLHF | TGTGCCATCAGTGAATACAAGGGAAATTCACCCCTCCACTTT | TRBJ1-6 | TRBV10-3 | - | -
CASSLEAGGWTDTQYF | TGTGCCAGCAGCTTGGAAGCGGGGGGCTGGACTGATACGCAGTATTTT | TRBJ2-3 | TRBV5-5 | many | TRBD2
CASSVPTGYGYTF | TGTGCCAGCAGTGTCCCAACCGGCTATGGCTACACCTTC | TRBJ1-2 | TRBV6-2/TRBV6-3 | - | -
CSARHGGREQYF | TGCAGTGCTAGACACGGGGGGCGAGAGCAGTACTTC | TRBJ2-7 | TRBV20-1 | few | -
CASSAGDYLGFGPQYF | TGTGCCAGCAGCGCAGGGGACTACCTGGGGTTCGGGCCGCAGTATTTT | TRBJ2-3 | TRBV9 | - | -